The clone carrying this TCR beta chain was seen only a few times. The CDR3 sequence is 16 residues long. Germline assignment: CDR1 LGHDT and CDR2 YNNKEL (reference sequence). The V and J ends lost 0 bases and 4 bases, in that order; junction bases with no gene match: 8. These data originate in a study of blood T cells in healthy people across ages. With a J-beta primer mix and a sample-barcoded 5' primer, a second PCR ran roughly 6 to 11 cycles. Researchers report that a template-switch adaptor with 12 random nucleotides tagged each cDNA molecule. TCRdb re-called the 5' RACE reads with MiXCR, one entry per CDR3 protein. This sample has 660,000 or so distinct CDR3 sequences, with roughly 50% found just once.

Sample: blood. This TCR was sampled from a man aged 60 to 75 in good health. V gene TRBV3-1 combines with J gene TRBJ1-1, with 7 bases fitting TRBD1. The CDR3 DNA reads as TGTGCCAGCAGCCAAGAGCAAACTAGGGGGCTCACTGAAGCTTTCTTT. This encodes CASSQEQTRGLTEAFF.